The rows below give T cell receptor beta chains drawn from one sample of a study of a mutant IDH1 vaccine in newly diagnosed glioma. Repertoires were generated with immunoSEQ multiplex PCR, while TCRdb's copy carries only in-frame clones and drops some. Of tens of thousands of clones in the sample, 87% were seen once. The antigens these receptors bind are not known. The sequencing used peripheral blood mononuclear cells (PBMCs), collected from a glioma patient whose treatment included an IDH1 peptide vaccine. The receptors here all came from a woman between 35 and 50 years old with glioma. Some clones in this sample may be carry-over from other donors' samples. The CDR3 runs from the conserved cysteine through the conserved F or W. D genes are given only for firm matches. Rows may omit the clone size; those that give it use once, few, many or a size class.

v_gene,d_gene,abundance,j_gene,CDR3nt,CDR3aa
TRBV10-3,NA,NA,TRBJ2-7,TGTGCCATAGCCGACTCAGGGGTCTACGAGCAGTACTTC,CAIADSGVYEQYF
TRBV6-1,NA,once,TRBJ2-3,TGTGCCAGCAGTGAATCTTTAGCCGGCACAGATACGCAGTATTTT,CASSESLAGTDTQYF
TRBV27,TRBD1,NA,TRBJ1-2,TGTGCCAGCAGCCCCCTGACAGGGCGAGGCTACACCTTC,CASSPLTGRGYTF
TRBV25-1,NA,NA,TRBJ1-5,TGTGCCAGCAGTGAAAAAGGGGGGACCAATCAGCCCCAGCATTTT,CASSEKGGTNQPQHF
TRBV19,NA,NA,TRBJ2-7,TGTGCCATCGGGTTTCCCGGGAGGCAGTACTTC,CAIGFPGRQYF
TRBV11-2,NA,NA,TRBJ2-2,TGTGCCAGCAGCGGAGGCAGGGTGGGTCGAACCGGGGAGCTGTTTTTT,CASSGGRVGRTGELFF
TRBV27,NA,NA,TRBJ2-7,TGTGCCAGCAGTTTAGGGGCGGGGCTGGTTTACGAGCAGTACTTC,CASSLGAGLVYEQYF
TRBV6-1,NA,NA,TRBJ2-7,TGTGCCAGCAGTGAAGCTAGCGGAGCGAGTTGGGAGCAGTACTTC,CASSEASGASWEQYF
TRBV28,NA,NA,TRBJ2-3,TGTGCCAGCAGCACAGATACGCAGTATTTT,CASSTDTQYF
TRBV10-3,TRBD1,NA,TRBJ2-2,TGTGCCATCAGTGACCCGGGACAGGGTTTCGGGACCGGGGAGCTGTTTTTT,CAISDPGQGFGTGELFF
TRBV28,NA,NA,TRBJ2-5,TGTGCCAGCAGTTTATCGGGAGAGACCCAGTACTTC,CASSLSGETQYF
TRBV19,TRBD1,NA,TRBJ1-2,TGTGCCAGTAGTATTAGCCGGGACAGTGATGGCTACACCTTC,CASSISRDSDGYTF
TRBV6-5,NA,NA,TRBJ1-2,TGTGCCAGCAGAACACAGGGTGGCGATGGCTACACCTTC,CASRTQGGDGYTF
TRBV9,TRBD2,few,TRBJ2-7,TGTGCCAGCAGCGTAGAAGCGACTAGCGGGAGAAGCGAGCAGTACTTC,CASSVEATSGRSEQYF
TRBV4-3,TRBD2,NA,TRBJ2-7,TGCGCCAGCAGCCAAGTGCGGGAGGGGTTCGGCGAGCAGTACTTC,CASSQVREGFGEQYF
TRBV6-5,TRBD1,NA,TRBJ2-6,TGTGCCAGCAGTTACGGGACAGGGGATGCCAACGTCCTGACTTTC,CASSYGTGDANVLTF
TRBV12-5,NA,NA,TRBJ1-2,TGTGCTAGTGGTTTTGGGCCCGGGACTGAAAACTATGGCTACACCTTC,CASGFGPGTENYGYTF
TRBV7-9,TRBD1,NA,TRBJ1-2,TGTGCCAGCAGCGAACAGGGGCCTCTCTATGGCTACACCTTC,CASSEQGPLYGYTF
TRBV18,NA,NA,TRBJ1-3,TGTGCCAGCTCACCACTGCCCACAAGGGGATCTGGAAACACCATATATTTT,CASSPLPTRGSGNTIYF